This is a list of T cell receptor beta chains from one sample in a study of T-cell reconstitution after alpha-beta-depleted transplantation in children. TCRdb re-called the PCR reads with MiXCR, one entry per CDR3 protein. The sample has about 290,000 distinct CDR3 sequences; 10% are singletons. The sample here was PBMCs, taken before TCRalphabeta/CD19-depleted stem cell transplant. All receptors come from a boy younger than two with acute myeloid leukemia, due to receive a stem cell transplant. Each CDR3 is given with its conserved first and last residue. The D gene is left open where the match is weak. Rows give clone size only sometimes, using once, few, many, or a class for an expanded clone.

V	J	size	D	DNA	CDR3
TRBV12-3/TRBV12-4	TRBJ1-1	many	.	TGTGCCAGCAGTTTCCAGGGGATGAACACTGAAGCTTTCTTT	CASSFQGMNTEAFF
TRBV19	TRBJ2-7	few	.	TGTGCCAGTAGTATAGCTGGACAATTAATCTACGAGCAGTACTTC	CASSIAGQLIYEQYF
TRBV29-1	TRBJ2-1	many	TRBD2	TGCAGCGCCGGACTAGCGGGTTCCTCCTACAATGAGCAGTTCTTC	CSAGLAGSSYNEQFF
TRBV7-2	TRBJ2-3	.	.	TGTGCCAGCAGCCCGTCCGGGACCACTTTCGTCACAGATACGCAGTATTTT	CASSPSGTTFVTDTQYF
TRBV5-8	TRBJ1-5	many	.	TGTGCCAGCAGCACCAGGGGAGATCAGCCCCAGCATTTT	CASSTRGDQPQHF
TRBV7-8	TRBJ2-7	.	.	TGTGCCAGCAGCTTAGGGACCCACGTCCCCTCTTACGAGCAGTACTTC	CASSLGTHVPSYEQYF
TRBV19	TRBJ2-1	.	.	TGTGCCAGTAGTATGGGGCCGGGCTCCTACAATGAGCAGTTCTTC	CASSMGPGSYNEQFF
TRBV12-5	TRBJ2-7	many	.	TGTGCTAGTGGTTTGGGGTCAGCCGGGACTGGGATCCAGTACTTC	CASGLGSAGTGIQYF
TRBV4-2	TRBJ1-5	many	TRBD1	TGTGCCAGCAGCCAAGGGGTCGGTTGGGACAGGGGGCGTAGGAATCAGCCCCAGCATTTT	CASSQGVGWDRGRRNQPQHF
TRBV28	TRBJ1-4	many	.	TGTGCCAGCAGTTCTGCTCGGGGTGCAACTAATGAAAAACTGTTTTTT	CASSSARGATNEKLFF
TRBV3-1	TRBJ2-3	many	.	TGTGCCAGCAGCCAGGTTGGGGGGCACACAGATACGCAGTATTTT	CASSQVGGHTDTQYF
TRBV27	TRBJ2-1	many	TRBD2	TGTGCCAGCAGCTGGGCGGGAGGGTACAATGAGCAGTTCTTC	CASSWAGGYNEQFF
TRBV7-2	TRBJ2-1	.	TRBD2	TGTGCCAGCAGCTTAGAACTAGCGGGGGGGCGGGAGCAGTTCTTC	CASSLELAGGREQFF
TRBV20-1	TRBJ2-5	many	TRBD2	TGCAGTGCTAGAGGCCTAGCGGAGGAGACCCAGTACTTC	CSARGLAEETQYF
TRBV4-2	TRBJ2-3	many	TRBD2	TGTGCCAGCAGCCAAGCCGGGACTAGCGATACGCAGTATTTT	CASSQAGTSDTQYF
TRBV6-5	TRBJ2-2	many	TRBD2	TGTGCCAGCAGTTACTATACTAGCGGGAGGAGTACCGGGGAGCTGTTTTTT	CASSYYTSGRSTGELFF
TRBV29-1	TRBJ1-2	.	.	TGCAGCGTTGTTCTGGGGATTAACTATGGCTACACCTTC	CSVVLGINYGYTF
TRBV28	TRBJ1-5	.	TRBD1	TGTGCCAGCAATGACAGGGGAAATCAGCCCCAGCATTTT	CASNDRGNQPQHF
TRBV7-2	TRBJ2-1	many	.	TGTGCCACCGAAACAGGGCTCTACAATGAGCAGTTCTTC	CATETGLYNEQFF
TRBV9	TRBJ2-2	many	TRBD2	TGTGCCAGCAGCGCGCTAGCGGGTTCGAACACCGGGGAGCTGTTTTTT	CASSALAGSNTGELFF
TRBV5-1	TRBJ1-2	many	TRBD1	TGCGCCAGCAGCTTGGGGACAGGGAGGAGCGGCTACACCTTC	CASSLGTGRSGYTF
TRBV27	TRBJ1-5	many	.	TGTGCCAGCAGTCCGCCGGGGCCTAATCAGCCCCAGCATTTT	CASSPPGPNQPQHF